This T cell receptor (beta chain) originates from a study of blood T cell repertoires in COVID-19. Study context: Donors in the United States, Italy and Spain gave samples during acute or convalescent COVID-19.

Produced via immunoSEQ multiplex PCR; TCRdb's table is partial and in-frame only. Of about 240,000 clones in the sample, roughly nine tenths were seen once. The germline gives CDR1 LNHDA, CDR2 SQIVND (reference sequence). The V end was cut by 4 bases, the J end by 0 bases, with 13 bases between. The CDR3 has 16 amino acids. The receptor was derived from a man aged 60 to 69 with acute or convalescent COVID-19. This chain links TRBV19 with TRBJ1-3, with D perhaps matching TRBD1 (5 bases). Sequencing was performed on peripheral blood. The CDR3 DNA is TGTGCCAGTAGTACCGACCCAGGGTTCTCTGGAAACACCATATATTTT. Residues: CASSTDPGFSGNTIYF.